This T cell receptor beta chain appears in the sequencing data of a study of blood T cell repertoires in COVID-19. This clone was seen once. TCRdb's copy holds only in-frame clones and misses some; the assay was immunoSEQ multiplex PCR. The sample has about 250,000 clones, 86% seen once. Between the trimmed V and J ends, which lost 6 bases and 6 bases, there was a span of 20 bases. The length of the CDR3 is 15 residues. Germline V CDR1 and CDR2: MNHEY, SMNVEV (reference sequence). The gene calls are TRBV27 and TRBJ1-1, with D perhaps matching TRBD1 (6 bases). The sequencing input was PBMCs or T cells enriched from blood (not recorded which). This TCR was recovered from a man aged 40-50 years who had recovered from COVID-19. The CDR3 DNA follows: TGTGCCAGCAGGCCCCGCCCGGGGGGCCCTCCTGAAGCTTTCTTT. Protein sequence: CASRPRPGGPPEAFF.